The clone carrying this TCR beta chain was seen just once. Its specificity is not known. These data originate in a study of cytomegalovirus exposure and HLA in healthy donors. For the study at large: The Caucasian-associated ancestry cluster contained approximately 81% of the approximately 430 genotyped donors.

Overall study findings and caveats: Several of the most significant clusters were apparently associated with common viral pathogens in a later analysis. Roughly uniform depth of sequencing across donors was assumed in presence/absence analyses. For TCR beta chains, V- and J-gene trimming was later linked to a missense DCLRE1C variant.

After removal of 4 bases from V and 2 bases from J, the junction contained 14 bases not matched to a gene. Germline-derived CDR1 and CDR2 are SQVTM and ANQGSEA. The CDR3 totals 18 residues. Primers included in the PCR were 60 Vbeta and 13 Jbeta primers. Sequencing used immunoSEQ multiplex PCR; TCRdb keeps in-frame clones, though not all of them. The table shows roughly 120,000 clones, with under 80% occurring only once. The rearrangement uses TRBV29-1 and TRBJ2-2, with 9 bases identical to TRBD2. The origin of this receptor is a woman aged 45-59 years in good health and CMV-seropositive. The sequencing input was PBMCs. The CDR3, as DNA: TGCAGCGTTGCCCGGGGCGGCGGACTAGCGCTCAACACCGGGGAGCTGTTTTTT. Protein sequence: CSVARGGGLALNTGELFF.